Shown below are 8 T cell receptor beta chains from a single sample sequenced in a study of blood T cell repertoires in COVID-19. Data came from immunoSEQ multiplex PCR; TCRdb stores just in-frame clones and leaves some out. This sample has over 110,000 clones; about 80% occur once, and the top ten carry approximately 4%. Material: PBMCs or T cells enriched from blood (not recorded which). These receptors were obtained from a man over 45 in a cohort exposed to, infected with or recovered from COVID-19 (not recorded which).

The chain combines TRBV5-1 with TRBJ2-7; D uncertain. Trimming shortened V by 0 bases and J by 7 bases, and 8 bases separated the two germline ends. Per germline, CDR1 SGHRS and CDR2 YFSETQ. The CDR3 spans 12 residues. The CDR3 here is CASSLDAREQYF. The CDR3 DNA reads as TGCGCCAGCAGCTTGGATGCCCGGGAGCAGTACTTC.

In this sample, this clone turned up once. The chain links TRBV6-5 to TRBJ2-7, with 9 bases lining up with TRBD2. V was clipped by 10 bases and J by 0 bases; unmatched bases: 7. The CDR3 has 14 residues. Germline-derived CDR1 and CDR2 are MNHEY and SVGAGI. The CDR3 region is CATRGRAASYEQYF. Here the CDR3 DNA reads TGTGCCACTCGCGGGAGGGCAGCCTCCTACGAGCAGTACTTC.

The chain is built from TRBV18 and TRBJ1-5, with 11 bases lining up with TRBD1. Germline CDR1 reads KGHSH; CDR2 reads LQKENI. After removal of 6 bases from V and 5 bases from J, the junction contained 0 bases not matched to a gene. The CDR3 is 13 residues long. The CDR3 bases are TGTGCCAGCTCGGGACAGGGGGATCAGCCCCAGCATTTT. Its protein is CASSGQGDQPQHF. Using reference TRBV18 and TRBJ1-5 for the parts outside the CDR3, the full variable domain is NAGVMQNPRHLVRRRGQEARLRCSPMKGHSHVYWYRQLPEEGLKFMVYLQKENIIDESGMPKERFSAEFPKEGPSILRIQQVVRGDSAAYFCASSGQGDQPQHFGDGTRLSIL.

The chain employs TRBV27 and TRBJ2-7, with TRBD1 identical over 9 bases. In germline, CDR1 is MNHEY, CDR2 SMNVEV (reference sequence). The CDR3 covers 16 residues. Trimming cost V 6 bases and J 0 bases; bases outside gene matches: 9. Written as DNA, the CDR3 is TGTGCCAGCAGGCCGAACAGGGGGCAAAGCTCCTACGAGCAGTACTTC. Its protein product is CASRPNRGQSSYEQYF.

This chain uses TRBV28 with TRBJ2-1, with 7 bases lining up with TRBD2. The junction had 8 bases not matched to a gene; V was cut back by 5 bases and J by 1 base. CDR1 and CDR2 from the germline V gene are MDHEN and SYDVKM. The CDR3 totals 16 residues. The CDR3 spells CASSALLAASYNEQFF. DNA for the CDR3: TGTGCCAGCAGTGCCCTCCTAGCGGCTTCCTACAATGAGCAGTTCTTC.

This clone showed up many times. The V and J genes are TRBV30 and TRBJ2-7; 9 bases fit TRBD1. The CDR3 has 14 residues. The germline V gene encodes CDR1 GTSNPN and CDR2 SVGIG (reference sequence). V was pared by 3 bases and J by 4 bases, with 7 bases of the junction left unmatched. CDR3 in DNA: TGTGCCTGGAGCCCCCGGGACAGGGTTTACGAGCAGTACTTC. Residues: CAWSPRDRVYEQYF.

This CDR3 is CASSLKPTTVGHSPLHF. The CDR3 nucleotides are TGTGCCAGCAGCCTAAAGCCGACAACGGTTGGGCATTCACCCCTCCACTTT. This chain connects TRBV9 to TRBJ1-6, with D unclear. This CDR3 region has 17 residues. V was trimmed by 4 bases and J by 8 bases, leaving 22 bases between them. Per germline, CDR1 SGDLS and CDR2 YYNGEE.

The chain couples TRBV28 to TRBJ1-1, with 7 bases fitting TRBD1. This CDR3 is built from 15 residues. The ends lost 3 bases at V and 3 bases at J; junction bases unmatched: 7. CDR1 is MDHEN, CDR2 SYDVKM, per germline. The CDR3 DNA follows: TGTGCCAGCAGTTTTCAGGGGGAAGGGGACACTGAAGCTTTCTTT. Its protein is CASSFQGEGDTEAFF.